This T cell receptor (beta chain) was found in a study of long-term antiretroviral therapy in people with HIV. Survey level was the resolution at which the v3.0 immunoSEQ assay ran. Generated by immunoSEQ multiplex PCR, the TCRdb table keeps only in-frame clones and is missing some. The sample has 21,000 or so clones; about 87% are singletons. The CDR3 length is 13 residues. The V end was cut by 4 bases, the J end by 2 bases, with 9 bases between. Germline loops: CDR1 SGHNT, CDR2 YYREEE (reference sequence). The source is a woman in her 50s with HIV. The material was unsorted PBMCs, obtained 2.6 years after starting antiretroviral therapy. The genes are TRBV5-4 and TRBJ2-5, with D unresolved. The DNA for the CDR3 is TGTGCCAGCAGCCTTGACTTACAAGAGACCCAGTACTTC. It specifies CASSLDLQETQYF.